This T cell receptor beta chain was captured in a study of blood T cell repertoires in COVID-19. Repertoires were generated with immunoSEQ multiplex PCR, while TCRdb's copy carries only in-frame clones and drops some. This table has fewer than 650,000 clones, less than 90% appearing once. Material: peripheral blood. The source of this sequence is a woman between 50 and 59 years old with COVID-19, enrolled during active disease.

DNA of the CDR3: TGTGCCAGCAGCCAAGCCTACAGGGGCGAGCAGTACTTC. Translation gives CASSQAYRGEQYF. V usage is TRBV3-1 (or the pseudogene TRBV3-2) and J usage is TRBJ2-7, with 7 bases lining up with TRBD1. The germline gives CDR1 LGHDT, CDR2 YNNKEL (reference sequence). J lost 6 bases, V lost 1 base, and 3 bases had no gene match. The CDR3 is 13 amino acids.